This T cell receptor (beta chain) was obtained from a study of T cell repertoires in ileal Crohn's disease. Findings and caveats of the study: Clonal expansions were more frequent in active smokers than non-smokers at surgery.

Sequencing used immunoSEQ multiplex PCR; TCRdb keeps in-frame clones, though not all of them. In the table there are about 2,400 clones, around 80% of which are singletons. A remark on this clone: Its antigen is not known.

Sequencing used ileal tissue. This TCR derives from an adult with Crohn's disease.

CDR3 nucleotide sequence: TGTGCCAGCAGCTTAAGTAAGGGGACTGAAGCTTTCTTT. This codes for CASSLSKGTEAFF. The chain is built from TRBV11-3 and TRBJ1-1; possible D gene TRBD1, 5 bases. The germline V and J ends were trimmed by 2 bases and 5 bases, with 9 bases remaining between them. CDR3 length: 13 residues. In germline, CDR1 is SGHNT, CDR2 YENEEA.